These 16 T cell receptor beta chains share one sample of origin, sequenced in a study of blood T cells in healthy people across ages. For the second PCR, which ran for about 7 to 11 cycles, a sample-barcoded 5' primer and a J-beta primer mix were used. MiXCR was run by TCRdb on the 5' RACE reads, yielding one entry per CDR3 protein. The table lists some 560,000 distinct CDR3 sequences, around a quarter of them singletons, with approximately 3.7% in the top ten. Separately, the same data were catalogued under a study of T cells of mothers and their children.

Sequenced input: blood. The receptors come from a boy aged 2 to 10 in good health.

This clonotype has a handful of counts. This sequence joins TRBV10-2 and TRBJ2-1; 9 bases are shared with TRBD2. The CDR3 runs to 19 residues. Germline values: CDR1 WSHSY, CDR2 SAAADI. V lost 3 bases and J lost 1; bases outside the gene matches: 13. CDR3: CASSEGLAGAVASYNEQFF. CDR3 coding DNA: TGCGCCAGCAGTGAAGGATTAGCGGGAGCCGTTGCTTCCTACAATGAGCAGTTCTTC.

This clonotype was counted only a few times. The chain uses TRBV28 and TRBJ1-4, with D possibly TRBD1 on 6 matching bases. The CDR3 totals 17 residues. The germline V gene encodes CDR1 MDHEN and CDR2 SYDVKM. V lost 5 bases and J 0 bases, leaving 16 bases between the germline ends. The CDR3 sequence: CASSRRDIYATNEKLFF. The CDR3, as DNA: TGTGCCAGCAGTCGCCGGGACATATATGCAACTAATGAAAAACTGTTTTTT.

This clonotype has just a few counts. J is TRBJ2-2 and V is TRBV25-1; the D gene could be TRBD1 or TRBD2 (6 bases each). V lost 3 bases and J lost 0, with 11 bases in between. CDR3 size: 16 residues. Germline loops: CDR1 MGHDK, CDR2 SYGVNS. Written as DNA, the CDR3 is TGTGCCAGCAGTGACCCGGGGGCTGCGAACACCGGGGAGCTGTTTTTT. This sequence encodes CASSDPGAANTGELFF. The complete variable domain, with remaining parts taken from reference TRBV25-1 and TRBJ2-2, reads EADIYQTPRYLVIGTGKKITLECSQTMGHDKMYWYQQDPGMELHLIHYSYGVNSTEKGDLSSESTVSRIRTEHFPLTLESARPSHTSQYLCASSDPGAANTGELFFGEGSRLTVL.

J is TRBJ2-1 and V is TRBV5-1; 11 positions match TRBD2. The germline gives CDR1 SGHRS, CDR2 YFSETQ. J gave up 9 bases and V 3 bases, and 8 bases lay outside the gene matches. The CDR3 contains 15 residues. DNA for the CDR3: TGCGCCAGCAGCTCCTTTAGCGGGGGGGCGGGTGAGCAGTTCTTC. Translating gives CASSSFSGGAGEQFF.

This rearrangement joins TRBV19 to TRBJ1-1; possible D gene TRBD1, 5 bases. The CDR3 runs to 13 residues. The V gene's germline CDR1 is LNHDA and CDR2 SQIVND (reference sequence). The ends were cut back, 3 bases at V and 5 bases at J, with 10 bases in the middle. The CDR3 nucleotides read TGTGCCAGTAGTATGGCGGGGCGGACTGAAGCTTTCTTT. It specifies CASSMAGRTEAFF.

This chain links TRBV2 with TRBJ2-1, with 14 positions matching TRBD2. Trimming at V came to 5 bases and at J to 9 bases, leaving 6 bases not matched to a gene. CDR3 length: 15 amino acids. From germline, CDR1 is SNHLY and CDR2 FYNNEI. As DNA, the CDR3 is TGTGCCAGCAGTCCGACTAGCGGGAGGGCCCTTGAGCAGTTCTTC. This codes for CASSPTSGRALEQFF.

This clonotype was detected only a few times. The chain employs TRBV10-2 and TRBJ2-1; 8 bases map to TRBD2. Germline V gene lookup returns CDR1 WSHSY and CDR2 SAAADI. The V segment lost 6 bases and the J segment 8 bases; nucleotides outside the gene matches: 15. The CDR3 is 16 residues long. CDR3 bases: TGCGCCAGCAGGCCACCCGGGACTAGAGGGGGGGATGAGCAGTTCTTC. It codes for CASRPPGTRGGDEQFF.

This clonotype has only a few counts. The V call is TRBV4-3, the J call TRBJ2-3; D might be TRBD1 or TRBD2, each matching 5 bases. The CDR3 loop spans 14 amino acids. Looked up from germline, CDR1 is LGHNA and CDR2 is YSLEER. Between the trimmed V and J ends, which lost 1 base and 6 bases, there was a span of 11 bases. CDR3 region: CASSQGPGTDTQYF. The CDR3 nucleotides read TGCGCCAGCAGCCAAGGACCGGGGACCGATACGCAGTATTTT.

CDR3 nucleotides: TGTGCCAGCAGCAAAGGACGGGGCTACGAGCAGTACTTC. This codes for CASSKGRGYEQYF. This rearrangement joins TRBV21-1 to TRBJ2-7. TRBV21-1 represents a pseudogene. The CDR3 loop spans 13 amino acids.

The chain couples TRBV7-8 to TRBJ2-5, with 7 bases fitting TRBD2. The CDR3 contains 15 residues. J gave up 5 bases and V 7 bases, and 13 bases lay outside the gene matches. Germline V gene lookup returns CDR1 SGHVS and CDR2 FQNEAQ. This CDR3 is CASTNEQREWETQYF. In DNA, the CDR3 is TGTGCCAGCACAAACGAGCAGCGGGAATGGGAGACCCAGTACTTC.

DNA of the CDR3: TGTGCCAGCACCAGATCTGCGGGAGACACTGAAGCTTTCTTT. Translating gives CASTRSAGDTEAFF. The chain has TRBV6-5 and TRBJ1-1, with D hard to call. Per germline, CDR1 MNHEY and CDR2 SVGAGI. The V end was cut by 7 bases, the J end by 3 bases, with 15 bases between. The CDR3 runs to 14 residues.

The genes are TRBV28 and TRBJ2-4, with D perhaps given as TRBD1 or TRBD2 (5 bases each). V was pared by 4 bases and J by 3 bases, with 19 bases between. This CDR3 has 17 residues. CDR1 and CDR2 from the germline V gene are MDHEN and SYDVKM. This chain's CDR3 is CASSSPQGTGGKNIQYF. The DNA for the CDR3 is TGTGCCAGCAGTTCCCCCCAGGGAACTGGGGGCAAAAACATTCAGTACTTC. The full variable domain, completed using reference TRBV28 and TRBJ2-4, is DVKVTQSSRYLVKRTGEKVFLECVQDMDHENMFWYRQDPGLGLRLIYFSYDVKMKEKGDIPEGYSVSREKKERFSLILESASTNQTSMYLCASSSPQGTGGKNIQYFGAGTRLSVL.

Only a few counts were recorded for this clonotype. The chain joins TRBV12-3 or TRBV12-4 to TRBJ1-5; no definite D call. The CDR3 contains 13 residues. With 8 bases removed from V and 3 bases from J, the gap between germline ends came to 11 bases. The CDR3 nucleotides read TGTGCCAGCGCTCAGGAGGTCAATCAGCCCCAGCATTTT. Amino acids: CASAQEVNQPQHF.

This clonotype was detected only once. V gene TRBV4-2 combines with J gene TRBJ2-2; 7 bases map to TRBD1. This CDR3 is built from 14 residues. J lost 2 bases, V lost 11 bases, and 8 bases had no gene match. In germline, CDR1 is LGHNA, CDR2 YNFKEQ. The CDR3 sequence: CAPIDRANTGELFF. In DNA, the CDR3 is TGTGCCCCCATAGACAGGGCTAACACCGGGGAGCTGTTTTTT.

This chain connects TRBV15 to TRBJ2-2; D gene ambiguous. The germline gives CDR1 LNHNV, CDR2 YYDKDF (reference sequence). The CDR3 runs to 11 residues. Trimming removed 1 base from V and 6 bases from J, with 0 bases in between. In nucleotides, the CDR3 is TGTGCCACCAGCAGAGCCGGGGAGCTGTTTTTT. This gives the protein CATSRAGELFF.

There are a few counts of this clonotype. V and J are TRBV7-9 and TRBJ2-1; 7 positions match TRBD2. The V gene's germline CDR1 is SEHNR and CDR2 FQNEAQ (reference sequence). Trimming cost V 1 base and J 5 bases; bases outside gene matches: 5. The CDR3 loop spans 15 amino acids. The CDR3 DNA reads as TGTGCCAGCAGCTTAGAATACGGGGGGAACAATGAGCAGTTCTTC. Its translation: CASSLEYGGNNEQFF.